The entry below gives a single T cell receptor (beta chain) sequence along with its context. Method: immunoSEQ multiplex PCR; TCRdb's copy keeps in-frame clones and lacks some. The table lists approximately 2.4 million clones, 90% to 97% of them singletons. This entry belongs to a study of shared clonotypes between healthy human individuals. The CDR3 spans 14 residues. From germline, CDR1 is SGHTA and CDR2 FQGTGA. V was trimmed by 6 bases and J by 1 base, leaving 9 bases between them. The rearrangement uses TRBV7-3 and TRBJ2-2; weak D call: TRBD2 (5 bases). This TCR was recovered from a man younger than 30 in good health. The sample taken for sequencing was naive CD4+ T cells sorted from blood. Sample subset: CD45RA+ positively selected. The CDR3 reads CASSRSVNTGELFF. In DNA, the CDR3 is TGTGCCAGCAGTCGTAGCGTGAACACCGGGGAGCTGTTTTTT.